The 26 T cell receptor beta chains below all came from one sample that was sequenced in a study of blood T cell repertoires in COVID-19. The assay was immunoSEQ multiplex PCR, and TCRdb's table has in-frame clones only and misses some. The repertoire holds about 200,000 clones, roughly 81% seen once, with around 5% in the top ten. Material: peripheral blood. The receptors were sampled from a woman of 80 years or more with acute or convalescent COVID-19.

This chain connects TRBV7-3 to TRBJ2-1, with 9 bases lining up with TRBD2. V shed 1 base, J shed 6 bases, and the junction held 4 bases outside the gene matches. CDR1 is SGHTA, CDR2 FQGTGA, per germline. The CDR3 is 15 residues long. CDR3 in amino acids: CASSLRTSASNEQFF. DNA for the CDR3: TGTGCCAGCAGCTTAAGGACTAGCGCATCCAATGAGCAGTTCTTC.

Only one count was recorded for this clone. The chain links TRBV28 to TRBJ1-2; D is uncertain. The CDR3 has 14 residues. The V end was cut by 5 bases, the J end by 4 bases, with 14 bases between. Germline V gene lookup returns CDR1 MDHEN and CDR2 SYDVKM. CDR3 amino acids: CASSLILSGYGYTF. As DNA, the CDR3 is TGTGCCAGCAGTCTAATCTTATCCGGCTATGGCTACACCTTC.

V gene TRBV2 combines with J gene TRBJ1-1; D is undetermined. The CDR3 extends over 15 amino acids. The V end lost 6 bases, the J end lost 4 bases, and 18 bases lay between the germline ends. Germline CDR1 reads SNHLY; CDR2 reads FYNNEI. As DNA, the CDR3 is TGTGCCAGCAGGGGAGTGACATATAGCGCCACTGAAGCTTTCTTT. Protein product: CASRGVTYSATEAFF.

This chain connects TRBV5-1 to TRBJ2-1; 8 bases line up with TRBD2. CDR3 length: 16 residues. V shed 6 bases and J 5 bases; nucleotides not matched to a gene: 13. Germline lookup yields CDR1 SGHRS and CDR2 YFSETQ. For the CDR3, the DNA is TGCGCCAGCACCCCGTATCTTACTAGCGGCAACAATGAGCAGTTCTTC. This codes for CASTPYLTSGNNEQFF.

The chain is built from TRBV18 and TRBJ2-1, with 13 positions matching TRBD2. The V gene's germline CDR1 is KGHSH and CDR2 LQKENI. The CDR3 loop spans 16 amino acids. J lost 5 bases, V lost 2 bases, and 3 bases had no gene match. CDR3 region: CASSPGLAGVHNEQFF. The CDR3 DNA sequence: TGTGCCAGCTCACCAGGACTAGCGGGAGTCCACAATGAGCAGTTCTTC. Complete variable domain (other parts from reference TRBV18 and TRBJ2-1): NAGVMQNPRHLVRRRGQEARLRCSPMKGHSHVYWYRQLPEEGLKFMVYLQKENIIDESGMPKERFSAEFPKEGPSILRIQQVVRGDSAAYFCASSPGLAGVHNEQFFGPGTRLTVL.

The chain recombines TRBV5-1 with TRBJ1-2; TRBD1 matches 7 bases. Germline loops: CDR1 SGHRS, CDR2 YFSETQ. This CDR3 comprises 16 residues. Trimming took 4 bases from V and 0 from J; bases not matched to a gene: 9. CDR3 loop: CASSREGALANYGYTF. CDR3 coding DNA: TGCGCCAGCAGCCGCGAGGGGGCCCTAGCTAACTATGGCTACACCTTC. The full variable domain, in which reference TRBV5-1 and TRBJ1-2 provide the parts outside the CDR3, is KAGVTQTPRYLIKTRGQQVTLSCSPISGHRSVSWYQQTPGQGLQFLFEYFSETQRNKGNFPGRFSGRQFSNSRSEMNVSTLELGDSALYLCASSREGALANYGYTFGSGTRLTVV.

The chain recombines TRBV18 with TRBJ1-1; 7 positions match TRBD1. The V gene end was trimmed by 3 bases and the J gene end by 2 bases; junction bases not matched to a gene: 6. This CDR3 contains 15 residues. Germline assignment: CDR1 KGHSH and CDR2 LQKENI. This chain's CDR3 is CASSPGGQQNTEAFF. The CDR3 region has the DNA TGTGCCAGCTCACCGGGGGGACAGCAAAACACTGAAGCTTTCTTT.

This clone came up once. The chain recombines TRBV25-1 with TRBJ1-1; D call uncertain. The ends were cut back, 7 bases at V and 2 bases at J, with 11 bases in the middle. This CDR3 has 13 amino acids. Germline V gene data show CDR1 as MGHDK and CDR2 as SYGVNS. The CDR3 is CASISRTNTEAFF. The CDR3 region has the DNA TGTGCCAGCATCTCCCGCACTAACACTGAAGCTTTCTTT. The variable domain in full, completed from reference TRBV25-1 and TRBJ1-1, reads EADIYQTPRYLVIGTGKKITLECSQTMGHDKMYWYQQDPGMELHLIHYSYGVNSTEKGDLSSESTVSRIRTEHFPLTLESARPSHTSQYLCASISRTNTEAFFGQGTRLTVV.

The chain is built from TRBV10-2 and TRBJ2-7; 8 bases are a match to TRBD2. The trim removed 6 bases at V and 3 bases at J, leaving 7 bases unmatched. CDR1 is WSHSY, CDR2 SAAADI, per germline. The CDR3 runs 14 residues. The CDR3 DNA reads as TGCGCCAGCAGGAGAGCGGGAGCCTTCTACGAGCAGTACTTC. Encoded protein: CASRRAGAFYEQYF.

This clone was observed a single time. The V and J genes are TRBV6-4 and TRBJ1-2, with 9 bases matching TRBD1. The CDR3 consists of 14 residues. The germline gives CDR1 MRHNA, CDR2 SNTAGT. The J segment lost 5 bases and the V segment lost 4 bases, leaving 5 bases of the junction unmatched. The CDR3 is CASSGGTGPYGYTF. In DNA form, the CDR3 reads TGTGCCAGCAGTGGGGGGACAGGGCCGTATGGCTACACCTTC.

This clone has at least ten counts. The V call is TRBV12-3 or TRBV12-4, the J call TRBJ1-2; D is ambiguous. The V gene lost 8 bases and the J gene lost 3 bases, with 10 bases spanning the gap. The CDR3 contains 12 residues. The CDR3 reads CASAYRHYGYTF. The CDR3 DNA follows: TGTGCCAGCGCGTATCGCCACTATGGCTACACCTTC.

The chain is built from TRBV29-1 and TRBJ1-1; D perhaps matches TRBD1 (6 bases). Looked up from germline, CDR1 is SQVTM and CDR2 is ANQGSEA. The CDR3 has 13 amino acids. The ends were cut back, 2 bases at V and 9 bases at J, with 16 bases in the middle. The CDR3 reads CSVETHTGNKAFF. The CDR3 coding sequence is TGCAGCGTTGAAACCCACACAGGGAATAAAGCTTTCTTT.

This clone was seen only a few times. The chain's CDR3 is CAWSPGQGQAGELFF. The CDR3 coding sequence is TGTGCCTGGAGTCCGGGACAGGGACAGGCCGGGGAGCTGTTTTTT. The chain uses TRBV30 and TRBJ2-2, with 9 bases lining up with TRBD1. Germline CDR1 is GTSNPN and CDR2 is SVGIG (reference sequence). The CDR3 sequence is 15 residues long. Trimming took 2 bases from V and 6 from J; bases not matched to a gene: 7.

V is TRBV2 and J is TRBJ1-3, with 7 bases lining up with TRBD1. The trim removed 1 base at V and 5 bases at J, leaving 8 bases unmatched. Germline-derived CDR1 and CDR2 are SNHLY and FYNNEI. The CDR3 runs to 16 residues. The CDR3 here is CASSEVSDRARNTIYF. CDR3 nucleotide sequence: TGTGCCAGCAGTGAAGTTTCTGACAGGGCGCGAAACACCATATATTTT.

The chain employs TRBV30 and TRBJ2-7, with TRBD1 matching over 10 bases. Per the germline V gene, CDR1 is GTSNPN and CDR2 is SVGIG (reference sequence). V lost 2 bases, J lost 9 bases, and 13 bases stayed unmatched. The CDR3 runs 15 residues. The CDR3: CAWSSEAETGGGQYF. The CDR3 DNA reads TGTGCCTGGAGTTCCGAGGCAGAGACAGGGGGCGGGCAGTACTTC.

V is TRBV5-4 and J is TRBJ2-7; 9 nucleotides agree with TRBD2. With V trimmed by 1 base and J by 2 bases, 7 bases remained unmatched. The CDR3 sequence is 16 residues long. Germline assignment: CDR1 SGHNT and CDR2 YYREEE (reference sequence). Here the CDR3 reads CASSLSAGGLAYEQYF. The DNA of the CDR3 is TGTGCCAGCAGCTTGTCAGCGGGAGGATTGGCCTACGAGCAGTACTTC.

The chain uses TRBV5-1 and TRBJ1-3; 7 nucleotides match TRBD1. The CDR3 consists of 16 residues. Trimming at V came to 0 bases and at J to 2 bases, leaving 5 bases not matched to a gene. The V gene's germline CDR1 is SGHRS and CDR2 YFSETQ. In nucleotides, the CDR3 is TGCGCCAGCAGCTTGGGGGTGACAGGGACTGGAAACACCATATATTTT. It translates to CASSLGVTGTGNTIYF.

The rearrangement links TRBV28 to TRBJ1-5; tentative D call: TRBD1 (6 bases). The germline CDR1 and CDR2 sequences are MDHEN and SYDVKM. The CDR3 sequence is 17 residues long. The V gene lost 5 bases and the J gene lost 0 bases, with 17 bases spanning the gap. This CDR3 reads CASSRVGQPYSNQPQHF. The CDR3 DNA follows: TGTGCCAGCAGTCGAGTCGGACAGCCTTATAGCAATCAGCCCCAGCATTTT.

The DNA of the CDR3 is TGTGCCAGCAGTTTAATCTCTGACTCTTACAATGAGCAGTTCTTC. It yields the protein CASSLISDSYNEQFF. V usage is TRBV27 and J usage is TRBJ2-1; D remains ambiguous. The length of the CDR3 is 15 residues. Germline CDR1 is MNHEY and CDR2 is SMNVEV (reference sequence). V was trimmed by 2 bases and J by 4 bases, leaving 12 bases between them.

This clone showed up many times. The V and J genes are TRBV28 and TRBJ2-7; D ambiguous. Germline-derived CDR1 and CDR2 are MDHEN and SYDVKM. CDR3 length equals 12 residues. V gave up 3 bases and J gave up 3 bases, with 6 bases separating them. In DNA form, the CDR3 reads TGTGCCAGCAGTTTTCAGAACTACGAGCAGTACTTC. Its translation is CASSFQNYEQYF.

CDR3 nucleotide sequence: TGTGCCAGCAGCTTACAGGGACAGCTCACAGATACGCAGTATTTT. Amino acid sequence: CASSLQGQLTDTQYF. The chain joins TRBV7-2 to TRBJ2-3; 7 nucleotides line up with TRBD1. Germline V gene data show CDR1 as SGHTA and CDR2 as FQGNSA. V dropped 2 bases and J dropped 2; count of bases not matched to a gene: 4. The CDR3 has 15 amino acids.

The chain uses TRBV12-1 and TRBJ2-7; TRBD1, the table's D call, was not compared with the DNA. TRBV12-1 is a known pseudogene. This CDR3 spans 13 amino acids. CDR3 protein: CASSFGQDYEQYF. As DNA, the CDR3 is TGTGCCAGCAGCTTTGGGCAGGACTACGAGCAGTACTTC.

The V gene is TRBV21-1, the J gene TRBJ1-5. TRBV21-1 is a documented pseudogene. The CDR3 spans 14 residues. This CDR3 is CASSNRLWNQPQHF. The CDR3 DNA follows: TGTGCCAGCAGCAATCGGTTGTGGAATCAGCCCCAGCATTTT.

The J gene is TRBJ2-2, the V gene TRBV19, with TRBD2 matching 10 bases. The CDR3 covers 20 residues. Germline CDR1 is LNHDA and CDR2 is SQIVND (reference sequence). V lost 6 bases and J lost 3; bases outside the gene matches: 19. The CDR3 loop reads CASRTPPRASGRRDTGELFF. The CDR3 nucleotides read TGTGCCAGTAGGACCCCTCCCAGAGCTAGCGGGAGAAGGGACACCGGGGAGCTGTTTTTT. Full variable domain (missing parts from reference TRBV19 and TRBJ2-2): DGGITQSPKYLFRKEGQNVTLSCEQNLNHDAMYWYRQDPGQGLRLIYYSQIVNDFQKGDIAEGYSVSREKKESFPLTVTSAQKNPTAFYLCASRTPPRASGRRDTGELFFGEGSRLTVL.

The gene calls are TRBV18 and TRBJ1-2; D unresolved. V dropped 1 base and J dropped 7 bases, with 13 bases sitting between them. CDR3 length: 14 amino acids. Germline V gives CDR1 KGHSH, CDR2 LQKENI. The CDR3 loop reads CASSPLREGSGYTF. For the CDR3, the DNA is TGTGCCAGCTCACCACTTAGAGAGGGCTCTGGCTACACCTTC.

The chain has TRBV7-8 and TRBJ2-6; D uncertain. Germline assignment: CDR1 SGHVS and CDR2 FQNEAQ. This CDR3 is built from 14 residues. Trimming took 8 bases from V and 0 from J, leaving 8 bases between them. CDR3 DNA: TGTGCCAGCCAGACATCCTCTGGGGCCAACGTCCTGACTTTC. Its translation is CASQTSSGANVLTF.